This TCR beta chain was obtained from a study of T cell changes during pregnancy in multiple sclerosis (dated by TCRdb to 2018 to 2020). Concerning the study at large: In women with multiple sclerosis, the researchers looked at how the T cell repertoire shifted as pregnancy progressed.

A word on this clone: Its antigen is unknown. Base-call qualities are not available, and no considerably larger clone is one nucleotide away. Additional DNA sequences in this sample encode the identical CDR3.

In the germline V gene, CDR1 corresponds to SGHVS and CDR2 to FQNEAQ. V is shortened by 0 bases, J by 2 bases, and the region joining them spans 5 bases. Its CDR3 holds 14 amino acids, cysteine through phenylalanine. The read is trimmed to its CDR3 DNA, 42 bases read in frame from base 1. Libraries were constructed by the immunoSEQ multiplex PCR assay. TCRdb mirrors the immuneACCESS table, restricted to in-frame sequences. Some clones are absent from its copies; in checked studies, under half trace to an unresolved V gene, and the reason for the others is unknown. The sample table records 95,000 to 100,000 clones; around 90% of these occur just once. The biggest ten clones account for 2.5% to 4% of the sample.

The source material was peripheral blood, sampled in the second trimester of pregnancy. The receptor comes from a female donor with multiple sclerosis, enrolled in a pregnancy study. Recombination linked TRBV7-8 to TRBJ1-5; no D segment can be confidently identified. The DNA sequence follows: TGTGCCAGCAGCTTAGCCGGGGGCAATCAGCCCCAGCATTTT. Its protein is CASSLAGGNQPQHF.